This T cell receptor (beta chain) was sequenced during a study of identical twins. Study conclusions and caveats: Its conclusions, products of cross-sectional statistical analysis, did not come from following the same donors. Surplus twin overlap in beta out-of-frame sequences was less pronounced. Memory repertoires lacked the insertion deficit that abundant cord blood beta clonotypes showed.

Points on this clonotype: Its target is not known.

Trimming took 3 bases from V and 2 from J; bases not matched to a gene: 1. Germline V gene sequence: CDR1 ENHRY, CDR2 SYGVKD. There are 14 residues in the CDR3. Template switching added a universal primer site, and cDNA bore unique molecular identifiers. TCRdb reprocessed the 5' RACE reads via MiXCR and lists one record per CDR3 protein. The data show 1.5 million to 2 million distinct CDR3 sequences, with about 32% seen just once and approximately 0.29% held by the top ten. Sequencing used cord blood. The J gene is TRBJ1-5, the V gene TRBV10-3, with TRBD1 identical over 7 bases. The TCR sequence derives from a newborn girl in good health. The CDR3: CAISDRGGNQPQHF. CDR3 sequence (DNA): TGTGCCATCAGTGACAGGGGGGGCAATCAGCCCCAGCATTTT.